The 21 T cell receptor beta chains given below trace back to one sample, sequenced in a study of T cell responses to AZD1222 COVID-19 vaccine. The table came from immunoSEQ multiplex PCR; TCRdb's copy has only in-frame clones and leaves some out. The sample contains roughly 120,000 clones, 85% to 95% of which appear only once. The source was peripheral blood, collected on day 0 of AZD1222 vaccination. The receptors here all came from an adult in good health.

The V call is TRBV28, the J call TRBJ2-3; either TRBD1 or TRBD2 may fit D (5 bases each). Trimming left V 5 bases short and J 4 bases short, with 22 bases between. There are 17 residues in the CDR3. CDR1 MDHEN and CDR2 SYDVKM come from the germline V gene. CDR3 residues: CASSPPRSGTGADTQYF. The CDR3 region has the DNA TGTGCCAGCAGTCCCCCCCGATCCGGGACGGGTGCAGATACGCAGTATTTT. Using reference TRBV28 and TRBJ2-3 for the parts outside the CDR3, the full variable domain is DVKVTQSSRYLVKRTGEKVFLECVQDMDHENMFWYRQDPGLGLRLIYFSYDVKMKEKGDIPEGYSVSREKKERFSLILESASTNQTSMYLCASSPPRSGTGADTQYFGPGTRLTVL.

The J gene is TRBJ2-5, the V gene TRBV11-3; 7 nucleotides match TRBD1. The CDR3 has 14 residues. The V gene's germline CDR1 is SGHNT and CDR2 YENEEA. The junction had 2 bases not matched to a gene; V was cut back by 0 bases and J by 4 bases. CDR3 region: CASSLEDRRETQYF. The CDR3 DNA sequence: TGTGCCAGCAGCTTAGAGGACAGGAGAGAGACCCAGTACTTC.

The chain couples TRBV2 to TRBJ1-2; the D is unclear. CDR1 is SNHLY, CDR2 FYNNEI, per germline. The CDR3 sequence is 11 residues long. The V end lost 11 bases, the J end lost 8 bases, and 15 bases lay between the germline ends. The CDR3 DNA reads TGTGCCGAGGGAGATACGGGGGGCTACACCTTC. Residues: CAEGDTGGYTF.

CDR3 nucleotide sequence: TGTGCCAGCTCATCTAGTTCCTACAATGAGCAGTTCTTC. Its protein is CASSSSSYNEQFF. This chain connects TRBV18 to TRBJ2-1; no clear D. The V gene lost 5 bases and the J gene lost 1 base, with 6 bases spanning the gap. The CDR3 is 13 residues long. CDR1 is KGHSH, CDR2 LQKENI, per germline.

This clone was seen a single time. J is TRBJ1-5 and V is TRBV19; maybe TRBD1 (5 bases). Trimming removed 6 bases from V and 7 bases from J, with 22 bases in between. CDR3 length: 16 residues. CDR1 is LNHDA and CDR2 is SQIVND in the germline V gene (reference sequence). The chain's CDR3 is CASRGPSGAYSQPQHF. The CDR3 bases are TGTGCCAGTAGGGGACCGAGTGGAGCTTATTCGCAGCCCCAGCATTTT. Looking up the rest from reference TRBV19 and TRBJ1-5 gives the full variable domain: DGGITQSPKYLFRKEGQNVTLSCEQNLNHDAMYWYRQDPGQGLRLIYYSQIVNDFQKGDIAEGYSVSREKKESFPLTVTSAQKNPTAFYLCASRGPSGAYSQPQHFGDGTRLSIL.

This clone was seen once. The chain links TRBV10-3 to TRBJ1-3; no reliable D call. The germline V gene encodes CDR1 ENHRY and CDR2 SYGVKD. The CDR3 is 15 amino acids. The V end was cut by 10 bases, the J end by 0 bases, with 16 bases between. CDR3 in amino acids: CATRITPDSGNTIYF. Written as DNA, the CDR3 is TGTGCCACAAGGATAACGCCCGACTCTGGAAACACCATATATTTT.

This rearrangement joins TRBV10-2 to TRBJ2-3; D possibly corresponds to TRBD2 (6 bases). The CDR3 sequence is 15 residues long. V gave up 9 bases and J gave up 1 base, with 17 bases separating them. The germline V gene encodes CDR1 WSHSY and CDR2 SAAADI. The DNA of the CDR3 is TGCGCCAGTCATTCTGGCGGGGCCCGCACAGATACGCAGTATTTT. Its translation is CASHSGGARTDTQYF.

This rearrangement joins TRBV5-4 to TRBJ2-7; 7 bases align to TRBD2. V shed 3 bases and J 7 bases; nucleotides not matched to a gene: 1. Germline CDR1 reads SGHNT; CDR2 reads YYREEE (reference sequence). This CDR3 has 11 amino acids. The CDR3 reads CASSWGGEQYF. The CDR3, as DNA: TGTGCCAGCAGCTGGGGAGGGGAGCAGTACTTC.

The V call is TRBV28, the J call TRBJ1-5; unclear D gene. The CDR3 consists of 14 residues. V was trimmed by 3 bases and J by 3 bases, leaving 9 bases between them. Germline loops: CDR1 MDHEN, CDR2 SYDVKM. The CDR3 region is CASSFSGNNQPQHF. CDR3 DNA: TGTGCCAGCAGTTTTTCCGGGAACAATCAGCCCCAGCATTTT.

V usage is TRBV6-4 and J usage is TRBJ1-1; no clear D. This CDR3 region has 13 residues. Germline CDR1 MRHNA, CDR2 SNTAGT. With 4 bases removed from V and 1 base from J, the gap between germline ends came to 7 bases. CDR3 sequence: CASSVSQNTEAFF. DNA for the CDR3: TGTGCCAGCAGTGTAAGCCAGAACACTGAAGCTTTCTTT.

V usage is TRBV3-1 (or the pseudogene TRBV3-2) and J usage is TRBJ1-3, with D perhaps TRBD1 (5 bases). V was shortened by 3 bases and J by 0 bases, with 9 bases between the two germline ends. The CDR3 totals 15 residues. Germline CDR1 LGHDT, CDR2 YNNKEL (reference sequence). The CDR3 loop reads CASSQMGDSGNTIYF. The CDR3 DNA reads TGTGCCAGCAGCCAGATGGGGGACTCTGGAAACACCATATATTTT.

The chain couples TRBV19 to TRBJ1-4; no definite D call. Trimming removed 5 bases from V and 3 bases from J, with 13 bases in between. CDR3 length: 15 residues. CDR1 is LNHDA and CDR2 is SQIVND in the germline V gene (reference sequence). CDR3 DNA sequence: TGTGCCAGTAGTCCCCAGCGAGGGCCTAATGAAAAACTGTTTTTT. It encodes CASSPQRGPNEKLFF.

The chain couples TRBV10-1 to TRBJ1-2, with no clear D. This CDR3 is 13 amino acids long. Germline lookup yields CDR1 WNHNN and CDR2 SYGVQD (reference sequence). Trimming removed 3 bases from V and 3 bases from J, with 8 bases in between. CDR3 nucleotide sequence: TGCGCCAGCAGTGAAACTGCGTACTATGGCTACACCTTC. It encodes CASSETAYYGYTF.

The rearrangement uses TRBV14 and TRBJ1-1; TRBD1 is a possible D gene (5 bases). Looked up from germline, CDR1 is SGHDN and CDR2 is FVKESK. The CDR3 has 20 residues. The germline V and J ends were trimmed by 3 bases and 1 base, with 27 bases remaining between them. CDR3 sequence reads: CASSHSWGSGGQSGNTEAFF. The CDR3 DNA reads TGTGCCAGCAGCCATTCCTGGGGGTCGGGAGGGCAGTCCGGGAACACTGAAGCTTTCTTT.

V gene TRBV9 combines with J gene TRBJ2-1; TRBD2 might be the D (6 bases). Trimming removed 0 bases at V and 4 bases at J, with 11 bases between. The CDR3 has 15 residues. Germline CDR1 SGDLS, CDR2 YYNGEE. Written as DNA, the CDR3 is TGTGCCAGCAGCGTAGTCGGGACTTCTTACAATGAGCAGTTCTTC. This encodes CASSVVGTSYNEQFF.

The genes are TRBV19 and TRBJ1-4, with D perhaps matching TRBD1 (5 bases). This CDR3 region has 14 residues. Trimming left V 5 bases short and J 4 bases short, with 11 bases between. The germline CDR1 and CDR2 sequences are LNHDA and SQIVND (reference sequence). CDR3 residues: CASSSDSFNEKLFF. CDR3 nucleotides: TGTGCCAGTAGTTCCGACAGCTTTAATGAAAAACTGTTTTTT.

The chain links TRBV5-4 to TRBJ1-4; no definite D call. This CDR3 is 15 amino acids long. The germline V gene encodes CDR1 SGHNT and CDR2 YYREEE (reference sequence). With 4 bases removed from V and 7 bases from J, the gap between germline ends came to 17 bases. The CDR3 coding sequence is TGTGCCAGCAGCCCCGGGAATGGGTTGAGTGAAAAACTGTTTTTT. Amino acids: CASSPGNGLSEKLFF. The full variable domain, rest sourced from reference TRBV5-4 and TRBJ1-4, is ETGVTQSPTHLIKTRGQQVTLRCSSQSGHNTVSWYQQALGQGPQFIFQYYREEENGRGNFPPRFSGLQFPNYSSELNVNALELDDSALYLCASSPGNGLSEKLFFGSGTQLSVL.

The DNA of the CDR3 is TGTGCCAGCAGTTTTGGGGGGGCCTCCTACAATGAGCAGTTCTTC. Protein: CASSFGGASYNEQFF. The V and J genes are TRBV28 and TRBJ2-1; D possibly corresponds to TRBD2 (7 bases). The V and J ends lost 3 bases and 0 bases respectively, with 9 bases between them. CDR1 MDHEN and CDR2 SYDVKM come from the germline V gene. This CDR3 region has 15 residues.

The rearrangement links TRBV27 to TRBJ1-2; TRBD1 aligns across 7 bases. With 2 bases clipped from V and 4 bases from J, the junction kept 4 bases outside the gene matches. Per germline, CDR1 MNHEY and CDR2 SMNVEV (reference sequence). The CDR3 is made up of 14 amino acids. CDR3 nucleotides: TGTGCCAGCAGTTTAAGGCAGGGGGGCTATGGCTACACCTTC. Its protein product is CASSLRQGGYGYTF.

The V gene is TRBV7-9, the J gene TRBJ1-1; D is possibly TRBD1 (5 bases). Per germline, CDR1 SEHNR and CDR2 FQNEAQ (reference sequence). Trimming shortened V by 5 bases and J by 0 bases, and 25 bases separated the two germline ends. The CDR3 totals 19 residues. CDR3 residues: CASSPWQLRGGFMNTEAFF. In nucleotides, the CDR3 is TGTGCCAGCAGCCCTTGGCAGCTTCGGGGCGGATTCATGAACACTGAAGCTTTCTTT.

This rearrangement joins TRBV28 to TRBJ1-2; D call uncertain. CDR3 length: 12 residues. V lost 3 bases and J 5 bases, leaving 7 bases between the germline ends. Germline V gene data show CDR1 as MDHEN and CDR2 as SYDVKM. CDR3 in amino acids: CASSLVAYGYTF. The CDR3, as DNA: TGTGCCAGCAGTTTGGTGGCGTATGGCTACACCTTC.